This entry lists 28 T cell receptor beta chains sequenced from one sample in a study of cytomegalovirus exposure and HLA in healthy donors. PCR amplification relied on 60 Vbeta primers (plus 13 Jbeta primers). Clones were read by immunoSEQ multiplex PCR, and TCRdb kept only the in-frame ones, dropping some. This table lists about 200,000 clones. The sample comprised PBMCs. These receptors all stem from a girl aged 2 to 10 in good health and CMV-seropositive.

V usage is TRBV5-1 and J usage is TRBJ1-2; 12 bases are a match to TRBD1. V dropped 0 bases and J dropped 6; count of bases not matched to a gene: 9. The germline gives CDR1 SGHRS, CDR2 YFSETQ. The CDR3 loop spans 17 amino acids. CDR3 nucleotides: TGCGCCAGCAGCTTGGCGGGACAGGGGGCTTATGGTGATGGCTACACCTTC. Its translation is CASSLAGQGAYGDGYTF.

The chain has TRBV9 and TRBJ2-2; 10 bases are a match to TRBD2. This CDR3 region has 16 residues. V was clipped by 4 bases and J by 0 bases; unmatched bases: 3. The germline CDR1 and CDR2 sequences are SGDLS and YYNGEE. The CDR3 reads CASSNLAGANTGELFF. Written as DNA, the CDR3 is TGTGCCAGCAGCAACCTAGCGGGAGCGAACACCGGGGAGCTGTTTTTT.

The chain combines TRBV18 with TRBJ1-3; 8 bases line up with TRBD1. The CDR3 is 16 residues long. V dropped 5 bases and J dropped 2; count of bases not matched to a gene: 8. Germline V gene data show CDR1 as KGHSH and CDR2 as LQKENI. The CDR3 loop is CASSSRGGQAGNTIYF. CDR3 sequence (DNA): TGTGCCAGCTCATCCAGAGGGGGACAGGCTGGAAACACCATATATTTT. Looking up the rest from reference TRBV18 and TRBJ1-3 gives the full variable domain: NAGVMQNPRHLVRRRGQEARLRCSPMKGHSHVYWYRQLPEEGLKFMVYLQKENIIDESGMPKERFSAEFPKEGPSILRIQQVVRGDSAAYFCASSSRGGQAGNTIYFGEGSWLTVV.

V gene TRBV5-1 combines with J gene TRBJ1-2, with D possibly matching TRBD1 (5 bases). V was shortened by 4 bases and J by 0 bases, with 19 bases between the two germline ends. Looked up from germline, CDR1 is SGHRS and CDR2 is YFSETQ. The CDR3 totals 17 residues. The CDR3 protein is CASSPLGEQATNYGYTF. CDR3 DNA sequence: TGCGCCAGCAGCCCCCTAGGAGAACAGGCCACTAACTATGGCTACACCTTC.

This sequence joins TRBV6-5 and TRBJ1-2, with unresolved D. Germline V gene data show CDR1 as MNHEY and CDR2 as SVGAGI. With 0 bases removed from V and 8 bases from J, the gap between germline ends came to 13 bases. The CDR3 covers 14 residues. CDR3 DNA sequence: TGTGCCAGCAGTTACTCGACGGAGGGAAGAGGCTACACCTTC. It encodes CASSYSTEGRGYTF.

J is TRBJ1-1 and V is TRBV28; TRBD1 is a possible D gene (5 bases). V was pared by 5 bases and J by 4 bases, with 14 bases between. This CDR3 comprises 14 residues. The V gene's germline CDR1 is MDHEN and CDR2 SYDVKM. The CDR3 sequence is CASSLRGGLTEAFF. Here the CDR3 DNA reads TGTGCCAGCAGTCTAAGGGGAGGGCTCACTGAAGCTTTCTTT.

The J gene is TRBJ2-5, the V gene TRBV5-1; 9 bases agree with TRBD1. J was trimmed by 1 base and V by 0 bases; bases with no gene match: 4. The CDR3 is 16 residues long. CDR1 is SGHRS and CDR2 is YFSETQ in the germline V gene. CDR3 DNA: TGCGCCAGCAGCTTGGAGGCGACAGGGGGCCAAGAGACCCAGTACTTC. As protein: CASSLEATGGQETQYF.

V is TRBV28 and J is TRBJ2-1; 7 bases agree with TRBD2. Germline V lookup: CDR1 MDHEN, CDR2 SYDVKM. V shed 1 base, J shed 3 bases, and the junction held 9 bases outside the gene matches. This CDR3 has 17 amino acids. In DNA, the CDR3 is TGTGCCAGCAGTTTATCTCTCGGGGCGGGAGTCTACAATGAGCAGTTCTTC. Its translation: CASSLSLGAGVYNEQFF.

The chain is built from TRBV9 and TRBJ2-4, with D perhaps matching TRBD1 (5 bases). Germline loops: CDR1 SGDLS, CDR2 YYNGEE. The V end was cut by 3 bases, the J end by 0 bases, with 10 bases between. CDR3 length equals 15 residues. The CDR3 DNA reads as TGTGCCAGCAGCGGGGGCCAGATAGCCAAAAACATTCAGTACTTC. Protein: CASSGGQIAKNIQYF.

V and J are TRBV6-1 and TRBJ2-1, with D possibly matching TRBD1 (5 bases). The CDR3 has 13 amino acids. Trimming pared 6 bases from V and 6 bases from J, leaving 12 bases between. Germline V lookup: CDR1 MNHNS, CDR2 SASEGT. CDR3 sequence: CASRLGAPNEQFF. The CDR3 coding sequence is TGTGCCAGCAGGCTAGGGGCCCCCAATGAGCAGTTCTTC.

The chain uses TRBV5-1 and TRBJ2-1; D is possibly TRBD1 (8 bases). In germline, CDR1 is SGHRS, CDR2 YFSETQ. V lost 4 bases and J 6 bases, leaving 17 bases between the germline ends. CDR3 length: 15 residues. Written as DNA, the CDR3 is TGCGCCAGCAGCCCAGCGGGACAGGTCGCCAATGAGCAGTTCTTC. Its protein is CASSPAGQVANEQFF.

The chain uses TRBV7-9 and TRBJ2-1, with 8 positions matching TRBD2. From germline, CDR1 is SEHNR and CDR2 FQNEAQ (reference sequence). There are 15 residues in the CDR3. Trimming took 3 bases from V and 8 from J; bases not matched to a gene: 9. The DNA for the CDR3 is TGTGCCAGCAGCTTGGGGCGGGAGGTTTTGGATGAGCAGTTCTTC. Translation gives CASSLGREVLDEQFF. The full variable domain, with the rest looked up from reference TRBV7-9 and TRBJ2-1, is DTGVSQNPRHKITKRGQNVTFRCDPISEHNRLYWYRQTLGQGPEFLTYFQNEAQLEKSRLLSDRFSAERPKGSFSTLEIQRTEQGDSAMYLCASSLGREVLDEQFFGPGTRLTVL.

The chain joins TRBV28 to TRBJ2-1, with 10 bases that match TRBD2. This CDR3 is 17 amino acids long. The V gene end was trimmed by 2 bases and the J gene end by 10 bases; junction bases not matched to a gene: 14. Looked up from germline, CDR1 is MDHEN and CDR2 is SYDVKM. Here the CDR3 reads CASSLEYSSGSSGEQFF. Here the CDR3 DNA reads TGTGCCAGCAGTTTAGAGTACTCTAGCGGGAGCAGTGGGGAGCAGTTCTTC.

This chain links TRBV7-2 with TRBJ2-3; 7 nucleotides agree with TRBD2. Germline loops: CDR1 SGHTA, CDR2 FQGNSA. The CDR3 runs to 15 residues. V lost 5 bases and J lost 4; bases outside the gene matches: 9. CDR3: CASSTGLVRADTQYF. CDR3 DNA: TGTGCCAGCAGCACCGGACTAGTTCGGGCAGATACGCAGTATTTT.

The CDR3 DNA is TGTGCCAGCACCCGGGGGGAGGGGTTTTGGAATGAGCAGTTCTTC. Translating gives CASTRGEGFWNEQFF. The chain couples TRBV7-2 to TRBJ2-1; 7 bases agree with TRBD2. Germline CDR1 reads SGHTA; CDR2 reads FQGNSA. The V segment lost 7 bases and the J segment 7 bases; nucleotides outside the gene matches: 13. The CDR3 extends over 15 amino acids.

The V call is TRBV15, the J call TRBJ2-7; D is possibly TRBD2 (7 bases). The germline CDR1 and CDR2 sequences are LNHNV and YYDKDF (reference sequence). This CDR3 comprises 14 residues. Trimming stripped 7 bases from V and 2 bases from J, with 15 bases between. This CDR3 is CATMGGGGTYEQYF. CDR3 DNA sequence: TGTGCCACCATGGGGGGCGGGGGCACCTACGAGCAGTACTTC. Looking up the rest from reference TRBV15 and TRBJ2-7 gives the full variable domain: DAMVIQNPRYQVTQFGKPVTLSCSQTLNHNVMYWYQQKSSQAPKLLFHYYDKDFNNEADTPDNFQSRRPNTSFCFLDIRSPGLGDTAMYLCATMGGGGTYEQYFGPGTRLTVT.

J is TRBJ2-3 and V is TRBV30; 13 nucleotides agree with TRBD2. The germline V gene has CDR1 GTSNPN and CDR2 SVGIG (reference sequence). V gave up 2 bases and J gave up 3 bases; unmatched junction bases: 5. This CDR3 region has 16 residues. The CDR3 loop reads CAWSTPGLAGTDTQYF. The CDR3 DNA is TGTGCCTGGAGTACCCCGGGACTAGCGGGGACAGATACGCAGTATTTT.

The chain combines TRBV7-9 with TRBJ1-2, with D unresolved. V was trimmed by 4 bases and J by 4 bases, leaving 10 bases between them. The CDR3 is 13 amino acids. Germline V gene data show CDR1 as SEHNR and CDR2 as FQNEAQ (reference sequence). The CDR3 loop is CASSSPQIYGYTF. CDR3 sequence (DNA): TGTGCCAGCAGCTCGCCCCAGATCTATGGCTACACCTTC.

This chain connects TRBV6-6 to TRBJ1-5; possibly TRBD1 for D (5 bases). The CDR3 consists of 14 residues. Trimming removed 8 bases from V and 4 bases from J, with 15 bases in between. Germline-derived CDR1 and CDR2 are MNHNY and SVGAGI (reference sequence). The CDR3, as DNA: TGTGCCAGCTCACGCGGGGGGGGGAATCAGCCCCAGCATTTT. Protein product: CASSRGGGNQPQHF.

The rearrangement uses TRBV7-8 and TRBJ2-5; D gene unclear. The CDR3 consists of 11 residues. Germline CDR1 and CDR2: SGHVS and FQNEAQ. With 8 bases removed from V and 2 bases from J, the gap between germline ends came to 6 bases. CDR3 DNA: TGTGCCAGCCGTCTACAAGAGACCCAGTACTTC. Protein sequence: CASRLQETQYF.

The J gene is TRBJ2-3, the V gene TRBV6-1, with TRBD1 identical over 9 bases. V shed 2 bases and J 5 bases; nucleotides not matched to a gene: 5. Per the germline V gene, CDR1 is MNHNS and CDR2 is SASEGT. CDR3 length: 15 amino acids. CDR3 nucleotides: TGTGCCAGCAGTGAATGGGACAGGGCAGGAGATACGCAGTATTTT. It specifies CASSEWDRAGDTQYF.

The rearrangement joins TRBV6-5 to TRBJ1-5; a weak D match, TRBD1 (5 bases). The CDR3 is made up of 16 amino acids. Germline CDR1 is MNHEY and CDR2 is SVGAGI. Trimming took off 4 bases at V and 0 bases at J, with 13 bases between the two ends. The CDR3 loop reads CASSFGDFSSNQPQHF. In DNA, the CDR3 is TGTGCCAGCAGTTTTGGGGACTTCTCTAGCAATCAGCCCCAGCATTTT.

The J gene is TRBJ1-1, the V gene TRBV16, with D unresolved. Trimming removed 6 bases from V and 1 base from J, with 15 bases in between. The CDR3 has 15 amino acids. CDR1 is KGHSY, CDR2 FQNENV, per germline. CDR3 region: CASSLQIRGNTEAFF. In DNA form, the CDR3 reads TGTGCCAGCAGTCTTCAAATCCGGGGGAACACTGAAGCTTTCTTT.

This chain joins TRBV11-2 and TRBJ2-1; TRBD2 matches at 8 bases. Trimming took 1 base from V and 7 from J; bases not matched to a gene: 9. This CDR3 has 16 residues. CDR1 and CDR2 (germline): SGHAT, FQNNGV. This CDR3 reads CASSLVSASGRNEQFF. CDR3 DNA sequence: TGTGCCAGCAGCTTAGTGTCGGCTAGCGGGCGGAATGAGCAGTTCTTC.

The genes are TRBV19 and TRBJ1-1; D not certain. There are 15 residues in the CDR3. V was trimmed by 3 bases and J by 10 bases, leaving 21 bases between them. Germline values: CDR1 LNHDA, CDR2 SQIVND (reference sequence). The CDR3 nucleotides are TGTGCCAGTAGTATTCGGGGAGTACTCCCTCGGGGAGCTTTCTTT. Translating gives CASSIRGVLPRGAFF.

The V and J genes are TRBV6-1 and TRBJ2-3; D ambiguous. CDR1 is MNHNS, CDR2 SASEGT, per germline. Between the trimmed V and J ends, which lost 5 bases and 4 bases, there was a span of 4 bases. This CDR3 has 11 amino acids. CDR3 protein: CASSQSDTQYF. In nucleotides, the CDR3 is TGTGCCAGCAGTCAGTCAGATACGCAGTATTTT.

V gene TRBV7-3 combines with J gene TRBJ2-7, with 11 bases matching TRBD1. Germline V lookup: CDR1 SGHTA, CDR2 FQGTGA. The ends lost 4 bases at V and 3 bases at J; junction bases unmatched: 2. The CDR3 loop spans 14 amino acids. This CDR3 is CASSWTGGSYEQYF. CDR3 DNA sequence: TGTGCCAGCAGCTGGACAGGGGGCAGCTACGAGCAGTACTTC.

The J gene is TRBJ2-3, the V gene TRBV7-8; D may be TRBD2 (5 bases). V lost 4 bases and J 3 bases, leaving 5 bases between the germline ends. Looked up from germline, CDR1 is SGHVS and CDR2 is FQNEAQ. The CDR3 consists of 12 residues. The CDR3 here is CASSWRTDTQYF. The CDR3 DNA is TGTGCCAGCAGCTGGAGGACAGATACGCAGTATTTT.